These 5 T cell receptor beta chains came from one sample sequenced in a study of cytomegalovirus exposure and HLA in healthy donors. Use of 60 Vbeta and 13 Jbeta primers characterized the PCR. This table comes from immunoSEQ multiplex PCR, and its TCRdb copy is limited to in-frame clones, with some not included. The sample shows 170,000 or so clones, just over 75% of them seen only once. The sample was PBMCs. Receptors were obtained from a woman aged 30 to 39 in good health and CMV-seropositive.

The chain joins TRBV9 to TRBJ1-3; no definite D call. Deletions cut 1 base from V and 4 bases from J, with 9 bases between. This CDR3 has 14 residues. Germline V gene data show CDR1 as SGDLS and CDR2 as YYNGEE. The CDR3 DNA reads as TGTGCCAGCAGCGTAATAGCGGCAGGAAACACCATATATTTT. Translated: CASSVIAAGNTIYF.

The chain couples TRBV6-6 to TRBJ1-5; D gene ambiguous. Per germline, CDR1 MNHNY and CDR2 SVGAGI (reference sequence). The CDR3 is made up of 15 amino acids. The germline V and J ends were trimmed by 0 bases and 3 bases, with 9 bases remaining between them. CDR3 in DNA: TGTGCCAGCAGTTACTCGCAGCGTTACAATCAGCCCCAGCATTTT. It yields the protein CASSYSQRYNQPQHF.

The rearrangement links TRBV28 to TRBJ2-3; D not certain. The V end lost 3 bases, the J end lost 5 bases, and 6 bases lay between the germline ends. Germline V gene data show CDR1 as MDHEN and CDR2 as SYDVKM. This CDR3 has 12 amino acids. The CDR3, as DNA: TGTGCCAGCAGTTTGTTTCAAGATACGCAGTATTTT. This translates into CASSLFQDTQYF.

This chain uses TRBV2 with TRBJ2-7; 7 positions agree with TRBD1. CDR3 length: 14 amino acids. Germline V gene sequence: CDR1 SNHLY, CDR2 FYNNEI. Trimming removed 7 bases from V and 5 bases from J; junction bases left unmatched: 11. The CDR3 protein is CASKKETGTHEQYF. For the CDR3, the DNA is TGTGCCAGCAAAAAGGAGACAGGGACCCACGAGCAGTACTTC.

The genes are TRBV7-3 and TRBJ2-5; 11 bases line up with TRBD2. Germline lookup yields CDR1 SGHTA and CDR2 FQGTGA. V gave up 5 bases and J gave up 6 bases; unmatched junction bases: 8. This CDR3 comprises 15 residues. For the CDR3, the DNA is TGTGCCAGCAGCCCTAGTAGCGGGAGGGAGCAGACCCAGTACTTC. Translated, it gives CASSPSSGREQTQYF.